One and the same sample provided the 20 T cell receptor beta chains below, sequenced in a study of blood T cell repertoires in COVID-19. Profiled with immunoSEQ multiplex PCR; TCRdb holds only in-frame clones, not every one. The table shows approximately 160,000 clones, with roughly 82% occurring only once. The sequencing input was peripheral blood. The receptors were gathered from a woman aged 50 to 60 in a cohort sampled during active or convalescent COVID-19.

Only a few counts were recorded for this clone. The V gene is TRBV2, the J gene TRBJ2-7; 12 bases match TRBD2. J gave up 4 bases and V 6 bases, and 7 bases lay outside the gene matches. The germline V gene encodes CDR1 SNHLY and CDR2 FYNNEI. This CDR3 is 15 amino acids long. For the CDR3, the DNA is TGTGCCAGCAGAGAACTAGCGGGGGGTGCTTACGAGCAGTACTTC. Protein sequence: CASRELAGGAYEQYF.

This clone was counted once. This chain joins TRBV2 and TRBJ2-2; D not resolved. V lost 4 bases and J 1 base, leaving 7 bases between the germline ends. Looked up from germline, CDR1 is SNHLY and CDR2 is FYNNEI. CDR3 size: 14 residues. CDR3 in amino acids: CASSGEMNTGELFF. For the CDR3, the DNA is TGTGCCAGCAGTGGAGAGATGAACACCGGGGAGCTGTTTTTT.

The CDR3: CASSDPNRGNYGYTF. The DNA for the CDR3 is TGTGCCAGCAGTGACCCGAACAGGGGGAACTATGGCTACACCTTC. The chain carries TRBV6-4 and TRBJ1-2; TRBD1 agrees at 8 bases. With 2 bases clipped from V and 2 bases from J, the junction kept 4 bases outside the gene matches. CDR3 size: 15 residues. Germline V gene data show CDR1 as MRHNA and CDR2 as SNTAGT.

J is TRBJ1-2 and V is TRBV7-2; TRBD1 matches 9 bases. The germline V gene has CDR1 SGHTA and CDR2 FQGNSA. CDR3 length: 14 residues. V lost 7 bases and J lost 6; bases outside the gene matches: 9. The CDR3 spells CASTPDRGIHGYTF. The CDR3 region has the DNA TGTGCCAGCACCCCGGACAGGGGAATCCATGGCTACACCTTC.

This chain's CDR3 is CASSPPGTFGYTF. DNA for the CDR3: TGTGCCAGTAGCCCGCCAGGGACATTTGGCTACACCTTC. The chain recombines TRBV19 with TRBJ1-2; the D gene is possibly TRBD1 (6 bases). Trimming took off 6 bases at V and 7 bases at J, with 15 bases between the two ends. Germline V gene sequence: CDR1 LNHDA, CDR2 SQIVND (reference sequence). There are 13 residues in the CDR3.

The J gene is TRBJ1-2, the V gene TRBV2, with D possibly matching TRBD1 (5 bases). The CDR3 is made up of 14 amino acids. The V gene's germline CDR1 is SNHLY and CDR2 FYNNEI. Deletions cut 2 bases from V and 3 bases from J, with 10 bases between. This CDR3 reads CASSERGGDYGYTF. The CDR3 region has the DNA TGTGCCAGCAGTGAACGGGGAGGGGACTATGGCTACACCTTC.

The J gene is TRBJ2-3, the V gene TRBV24-1, with no clear D. Germline V gene sequence: CDR1 KGHDR, CDR2 SFDVKD. The CDR3 is 11 amino acids. V lost 7 bases, J lost 6 bases, and 7 bases lay in between. Written as DNA, the CDR3 is TGTGCCACCAGCGAGTGGGATACGCAGTATTTT. Residues: CATSEWDTQYF.

V is TRBV7-3 and J is TRBJ2-3, with D maybe TRBD2 (6 bases). From germline, CDR1 is SGHTA and CDR2 FQGTGA. The CDR3 consists of 15 residues. V dropped 5 bases and J dropped 2 bases, with 14 bases sitting between them. The chain's CDR3 is CASSLTGTYTDTQYF. The DNA of the CDR3 is TGTGCCAGCAGCCTGACCGGGACTTACACAGATACGCAGTATTTT.

This sequence joins TRBV21-1 and TRBJ1-1. TRBV21-1 is a known pseudogene. The CDR3 length is 20 residues. In DNA form, the CDR3 reads TGTGCCAGCAGCAAAGAAAAGAGGCGGGCAAGAGGACCATTGAACACTGAAGCTTTCTTT. Translation gives CASSKEKRRARGPLNTEAFF.

The V gene is TRBV19, the J gene TRBJ2-7; D unresolved. V was shortened by 4 bases and J by 2 bases, with 12 bases between the two germline ends. CDR3 length equals 14 residues. Germline V CDR1 and CDR2: LNHDA, SQIVND (reference sequence). The CDR3 loop is CASSTSGFPYEQYF. Here the CDR3 DNA reads TGTGCCAGTAGTACGTCCGGGTTCCCCTACGAGCAGTACTTC.

The chain carries TRBV7-9 and TRBJ2-3; 8 bases match TRBD2. Germline V CDR1 and CDR2: SEHNR, FQNEAQ (reference sequence). This CDR3 region has 15 residues. V was clipped by 6 bases and J by 3 bases; unmatched bases: 8. The CDR3, as DNA: TGTGCCAGCAGACTGGGCGGGGGGACGACAGATACGCAGTATTTT. This encodes CASRLGGGTTDTQYF. The entire variable domain, with the rest obtained from reference TRBV7-9 and TRBJ2-3, is as follows: DTGVSQNPRHKITKRGQNVTFRCDPISEHNRLYWYRQTLGQGPEFLTYFQNEAQLEKSRLLSDRFSAERPKGSFSTLEIQRTEQGDSAMYLCASRLGGGTTDTQYFGPGTRLTVL.

Only one count was recorded for this clone. The V gene is TRBV7-2, the J gene TRBJ2-1, with 9 bases lining up with TRBD2. Per germline, CDR1 SGHTA and CDR2 FQGNSA. This CDR3 comprises 13 residues. J lost 8 bases, V lost 6 bases, and 5 bases had no gene match. CDR3 bases: TGTGCCAGCAGTACGGGACTAGCCTATGAGCAGTTCTTC. Its protein product is CASSTGLAYEQFF.

J is TRBJ2-3 and V is TRBV6-2 or TRBV6-3, with a possible D match to TRBD2 (6 bases). V was trimmed by 2 bases and J by 0 bases, leaving 12 bases between them. The CDR3 covers 16 residues. The V gene's germline CDR1 is MNHEY and CDR2 SVGEGT. The CDR3 DNA is TGTGCCAGCAGTTACGGAGCCGGGACTAGCACAGATACGCAGTATTTT. It is translated as CASSYGAGTSTDTQYF.

This clone was observed a single time. V and J are TRBV7-2 and TRBJ1-1; D gene unclear. Trimming removed 5 bases at V and 8 bases at J, with 12 bases between. The CDR3 contains 12 residues. The germline gives CDR1 SGHTA, CDR2 FQGNSA. CDR3 sequence: CASSPMGREAFF. The CDR3 coding sequence is TGTGCCAGCAGCCCTATGGGCAGAGAAGCTTTCTTT.

This chain joins TRBV7-9 and TRBJ1-4; a weak D match, TRBD1 (5 bases). The V end was cut by 6 bases, the J end by 4 bases, with 12 bases between. In germline, CDR1 is SEHNR, CDR2 FQNEAQ (reference sequence). CDR3 length: 14 residues. This CDR3 is CASSVGAGNEKLFF. The CDR3 DNA reads as TGTGCCAGCAGTGTTGGGGCCGGTAATGAAAAACTGTTTTTT.

The chain combines TRBV29-1 with TRBJ1-1; TRBD1 matches at 7 bases. Germline V gene data show CDR1 as SQVTM and CDR2 as ANQGSEA. V was pared by 6 bases and J by 1 base, with 14 bases of the junction left unmatched. This CDR3 has 16 amino acids. The chain's CDR3 is CSVRTPPGTANTEAFF. CDR3 in DNA: TGCAGCGTCCGTACACCACCCGGGACAGCGAACACTGAAGCTTTCTTT.

This chain uses TRBV6-5 with TRBJ2-7; TRBD1 aligns across 11 bases. Per the germline V gene, CDR1 is MNHEY and CDR2 is SVGAGI. The CDR3 sequence is 14 residues long. V lost 6 bases, J lost 2 bases, and 3 bases stayed unmatched. The CDR3 region has the DNA TGTGCCAGCAGCCGGGACAGGGGGGCCTACGAGCAGTACTTC. The encoded protein is CASSRDRGAYEQYF.

J is TRBJ1-2 and V is TRBV4-3, with TRBD1 matching over 7 bases. V was pared by 3 bases and J by 4 bases, with 17 bases of the junction left unmatched. The CDR3 runs 18 residues. Per germline, CDR1 LGHNA and CDR2 YSLEER. CDR3 in DNA: TGCGCCAGCAGCCAGGACACAGGGGTGCTTTTAGTCCGCTATGGCTACACCTTC. This translates into CASSQDTGVLLVRYGYTF.

The rearrangement joins TRBV5-5 to TRBJ2-7; TRBD1 matches 10 bases. Germline assignment: CDR1 SGHKS and CDR2 YYEKEE (reference sequence). V dropped 4 bases and J dropped 1; count of bases not matched to a gene: 11. The CDR3 has 17 amino acids. The CDR3 loop is CASSVFPGTGVSYEQYF. The DNA for the CDR3 is TGTGCCAGCAGCGTCTTCCCCGGGACAGGGGTTTCCTACGAGCAGTACTTC.

This rearrangement joins TRBV6-6 to TRBJ1-1; a possible D gene is TRBD1 (5 bases). This CDR3 is built from 14 residues. Germline values: CDR1 MNHNY, CDR2 SVGAGI (reference sequence). The germline V and J ends were trimmed by 0 bases and 3 bases, with 8 bases remaining between them. The CDR3 nucleotides are TGTGCCAGCAGTTACTCGACCAGGGACACTGAAGCTTTCTTT. Translation: CASSYSTRDTEAFF.